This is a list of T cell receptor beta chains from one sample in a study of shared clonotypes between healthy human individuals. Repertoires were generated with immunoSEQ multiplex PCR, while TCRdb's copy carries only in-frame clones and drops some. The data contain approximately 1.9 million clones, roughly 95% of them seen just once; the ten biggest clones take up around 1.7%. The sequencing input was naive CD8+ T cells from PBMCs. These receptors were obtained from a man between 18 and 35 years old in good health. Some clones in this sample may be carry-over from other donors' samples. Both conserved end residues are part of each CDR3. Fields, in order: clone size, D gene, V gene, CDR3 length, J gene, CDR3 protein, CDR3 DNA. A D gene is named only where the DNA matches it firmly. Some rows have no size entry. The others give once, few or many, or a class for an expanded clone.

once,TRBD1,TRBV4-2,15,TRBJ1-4,CASSRRTGVNEKLFF,TGTGCCAGCAGCAGACGGACAGGAGTAAATGAAAAACTGTTTTTT
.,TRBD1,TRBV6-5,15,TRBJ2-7,CASSPGTGAYYEQYF,TGTGCCAGCAGCCCCGGGACAGGAGCTTACTACGAGCAGTACTTC
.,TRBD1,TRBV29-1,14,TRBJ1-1,CSVEDSYRGTEAFF,TGCAGCGTTGAAGATTCCTACAGGGGAACTGAAGCTTTCTTT
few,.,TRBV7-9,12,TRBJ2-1,CASSLGGDEQFF,TGTGCCAGCAGCTTAGGAGGGGATGAGCAGTTCTTC
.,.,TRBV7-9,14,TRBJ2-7,CASSPGARTYEQYF,TGTGCCAGCAGCCCAGGGGCAAGGACCTACGAGCAGTACTTC
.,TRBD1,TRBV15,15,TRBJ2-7,CATSRGADRTYEQYF,TGTGCCACCAGCAGAGGGGCGGACAGGACCTACGAGCAGTACTTC
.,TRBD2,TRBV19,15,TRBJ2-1,CASSPRTSAYNEQFF,TGTGCCAGTAGTCCCAGGACTAGCGCGTACAATGAGCAGTTCTTC
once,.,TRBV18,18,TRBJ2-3,CASSPPVVAGALLHTQYF,TGTGCCAGCTCACCACCGGTGGTAGCAGGGGCCTTGCTCCATACGCAGTATTTT
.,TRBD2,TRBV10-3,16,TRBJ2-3,CAISEGLAGLTDTQYF,TGTGCCATCAGTGAAGGACTAGCGGGATTGACAGATACGCAGTATTTT
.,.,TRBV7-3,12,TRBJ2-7,CASSAPYLEQYF,TGTGCCAGTAGTGCCCCATACCTCGAGCAGTACTTC
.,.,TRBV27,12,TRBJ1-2,CASRGRSYGYTF,TGTGCCAGCAGGGGAAGGAGTTATGGCTACACCTTC
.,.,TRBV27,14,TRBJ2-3,CASSLLGMTDTQYF,TGTGCCAGCAGTTTATTAGGGATGACAGATACGCAGTATTTT
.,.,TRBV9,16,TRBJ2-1,CASSVVGGNKNNEQFF,TGTGCCAGCAGCGTAGTGGGCGGGAACAAAAACAATGAGCAGTTCTTC
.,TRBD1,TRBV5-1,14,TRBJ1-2,CASSWDRSGYGYTF,TGCGCCAGCAGCTGGGACAGATCTGGCTATGGCTACACCTTC
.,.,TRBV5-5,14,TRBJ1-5,CASSLDWSSQPQHF,TGTGCCAGCAGCTTGGACTGGAGTAGTCAGCCCCAGCATTTT
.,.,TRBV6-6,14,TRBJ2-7,CASSYSMPQYEQYF,TGTGCCAGCAGTTACTCGATGCCCCAATACGAGCAGTACTTC
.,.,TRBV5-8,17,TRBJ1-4,CASSLRPAQRLNEKLFF,TGTGCCAGCAGCTTGAGGCCCGCACAGAGACTCAATGAAAAACTGTTTTTT
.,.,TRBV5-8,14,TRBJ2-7,CASSLQGTNYEQYF,TGTGCCAGCAGCTTGCAGGGGACGAACTACGAGCAGTACTTC
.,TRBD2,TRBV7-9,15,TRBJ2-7,CASSWEETGGYEQYF,TGTGCCAGCAGCTGGGAGGAAACGGGAGGGTACGAGCAGTACTTC
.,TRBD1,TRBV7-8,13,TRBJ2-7,CASSYGTAYEQYF,TGTGCCAGCAGCTACGGGACAGCTTACGAGCAGTACTTC
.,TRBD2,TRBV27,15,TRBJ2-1,CASSLSAGGAHEQFF,TGTGCCAGCAGTTTATCAGCGGGAGGGGCCCATGAGCAGTTCTTC
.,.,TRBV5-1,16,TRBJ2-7,CASSLAGSVGIHEQYF,TGCGCCAGCAGCTTGGCCGGTTCAGTGGGGATTCATGAGCAGTACTTC
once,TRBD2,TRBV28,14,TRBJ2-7,CASKLAGGPYEQYF,TGTGCCAGCAAGCTAGCGGGAGGGCCTTACGAGCAGTACTTC
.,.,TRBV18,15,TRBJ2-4,CASSPAQQAKNIQYF,TGTGCCAGCTCACCGGCACAACAAGCCAAAAACATTCAGTACTTC
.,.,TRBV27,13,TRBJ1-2,CASSPGQTYGYTF,TGTGCCAGCAGTCCAGGACAGACCTATGGCTACACCTTC
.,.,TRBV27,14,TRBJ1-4,CATRAEGRGEKLFF,TGTGCCACCCGGGCGGAGGGCCGGGGTGAAAAACTGTTTTTT
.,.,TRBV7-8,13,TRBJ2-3,CASSAGTIDTQYF,TGTGCCAGCAGCGCCGGGACAATAGATACGCAGTATTTT
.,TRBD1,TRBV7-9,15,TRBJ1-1,CASSLDLQGNPEAFF,TGTGCCAGCAGCTTAGATCTACAGGGGAACCCTGAAGCTTTCTTT
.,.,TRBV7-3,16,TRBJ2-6,CASSLVWSTGANVLTF,TGTGCCAGCAGCTTAGTATGGTCTACTGGGGCCAACGTCCTGACTTTC
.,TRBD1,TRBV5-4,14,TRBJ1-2,CASSPDRASVGYTF,TGTGCCAGCAGCCCGGACAGGGCCTCCGTTGGCTACACCTTC
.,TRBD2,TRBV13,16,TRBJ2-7,CASSLASGTLTYEQYF,TGTGCCAGCAGCTTGGCTAGCGGAACCCTAACCTACGAGCAGTACTTC
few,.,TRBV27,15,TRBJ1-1,CASSTRTDSNTEAFF,TGTGCCAGCAGTACGCGGACAGACTCGAACACTGAAGCTTTCTTT
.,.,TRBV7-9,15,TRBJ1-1,CASSPRTVVNTEAFF,TGTGCCAGCAGCCCTAGGACAGTCGTGAACACTGAAGCTTTCTTT
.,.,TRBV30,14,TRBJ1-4,CAWSFGAGDEKLFF,TGTGCCTGGTCTTTCGGGGCGGGAGATGAAAAACTGTTTTTT
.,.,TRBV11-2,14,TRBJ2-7,CASSLVARRYEQYF,TGTGCCAGCAGCTTAGTCGCTAGGCGATACGAGCAGTACTTC
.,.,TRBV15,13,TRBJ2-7,CATSLTGSYEQYF,TGTGCCACCAGTTTAACAGGCTCCTACGAGCAGTACTTC
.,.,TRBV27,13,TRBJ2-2,CASSPDILGELFF,TGTGCCAGCAGTCCGGACATCCTCGGGGAGCTGTTTTTT
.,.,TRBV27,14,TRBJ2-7,CASSLLGDSYEQYF,TGTGCCAGCAGTTTACTCGGTGACTCCTACGAGCAGTACTTC
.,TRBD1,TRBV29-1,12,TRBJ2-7,CSALAGGNEQYF,TGCAGCGCTTTGGCAGGGGGCAACGAGCAGTACTTC
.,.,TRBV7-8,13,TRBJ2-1,CASSLVGYNEQFF,TGTGCCAGCAGCTTAGTAGGATACAATGAGCAGTTCTTC
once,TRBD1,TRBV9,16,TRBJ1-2,CASSVATTNRGYGYTF,TGTGCCAGCAGCGTAGCTACCACAAACAGGGGCTATGGCTACACCTTC
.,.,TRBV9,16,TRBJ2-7,CASSVGPQGNAYEQYF,TGTGCCAGCAGCGTAGGTCCGCAGGGAAACGCCTACGAGCAGTACTTC
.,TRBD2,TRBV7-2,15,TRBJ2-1,CASRHEGGRVNEQFF,TGTGCCTCCAGACACGAGGGCGGGAGGGTGAATGAGCAGTTCTTC
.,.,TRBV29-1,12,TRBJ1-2,CSVPTGSGGYTF,TGCAGCGTCCCCACAGGGTCCGGCGGCTACACCTTC
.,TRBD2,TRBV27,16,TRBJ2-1,CASSLSAGDSYNEQFF,TGTGCCAGCAGTTTATCGGCGGGAGACTCGTACAATGAGCAGTTCTTC
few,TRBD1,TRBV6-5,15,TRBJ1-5,CASSPDRGSNQPQHF,TGTGCCAGCAGTCCGGACAGGGGTAGCAATCAGCCCCAGCATTTT
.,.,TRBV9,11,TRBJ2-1,CASSVGTNWIF,TGTGCCAGCAGCGTCGGGACAAATTGGATCTTC
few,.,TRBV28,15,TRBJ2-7,CASSFPPGGIYEQYF,TGTGCCAGCAGTTTTCCCCCAGGGGGGATCTACGAGCAGTACTTC